Listed here are 22 T cell receptor beta chains from one sample, sequenced in a study of blood T cells in healthy people across ages (dated by TCRdb to between 2014 and 2016). The library was obtained by 5' RACE. Sequenced using an Illumina HiSeq 2500. A second PCR of about 6 to 11 cycles was run with a J-beta primer mix and a sample-barcoded 5' primer. Using fastp at Q25 and MiXCR, TCRdb reprocessed the public reads and kept productive beta chains. CDR3 protein duplicates are merged, each entry listing the most common genes and DNA. Recorded for this sample are 650,000 to 800,000 distinct CDR3 sequences; more than 40% of them occurred a single time. 15% to 25% of the sample goes to the ten largest clones. Input material: blood. The source of these receptors is a man aged 60-69 years in good health.

The genes are TRBV6-1 and TRBJ2-3, with 7 bases lining up with TRBD2. Per germline, CDR1 MNHNS and CDR2 SASEGT. There are 16 residues in the CDR3. V lost 4 bases, J lost 2 bases, and 9 bases stayed unmatched. Here the CDR3 reads CASSVESSGFTDTQYF. CDR3 coding DNA: TGTGCCAGCAGTGTCGAGTCTAGCGGATTCACAGATACGCAGTATTTT.

In DNA form, the CDR3 reads TGTGCCAGCAGCCCCGGACTAGCGGGGGGGCGGCAGTACTTC. It encodes CASSPGLAGGRQYF. The chain uses TRBV3-1 and TRBJ2-4, with TRBD2 matching over 15 bases. The CDR3 loop spans 14 amino acids. Germline lookup yields CDR1 LGHDT and CDR2 YNNKEL (reference sequence). J lost 13 bases, V lost 4 bases, and 5 bases had no gene match. Full variable domain (outside the CDR3, taken from reference TRBV3-1 and TRBJ2-4): DTAVSQTPKYLVTQMGNDKSIKCEQNLGHDTMYWYKQDSKKFLKIMFSYNNKELIINETVPNRFSPKSPDKAHLNLHINSLELGDSAVYFCASSPGLAGGRQYFGAGTRLSVL.

The chain carries TRBV13 and TRBJ2-3; a possible D gene is TRBD1 (5 bases). The CDR3 is made up of 14 amino acids. The V end was cut by 5 bases, the J end by 3 bases, with 12 bases between. The germline CDR1 and CDR2 sequences are PRHDT and FYEKMQ (reference sequence). The CDR3 DNA sequence: TGTGCCAGCAGCCCCAGGGTCGTGACAGATACGCAGTATTTT. Translated, it gives CASSPRVVTDTQYF.

This chain uses TRBV14 with TRBJ2-5, with D uncertain. From germline, CDR1 is SGHDN and CDR2 FVKESK. This CDR3 has 14 residues. Trimming pared 0 bases from V and 13 bases from J, leaving 18 bases between. The CDR3 DNA follows: TGTGCCAGCAGCCAAGATTGGGATTTCAACGAGCGGTACTTC. Translating gives CASSQDWDFNERYF.

This clonotype has only a few counts. V gene TRBV11-2 combines with J gene TRBJ1-2, with TRBD1 identical over 11 bases. CDR1 is SGHAT, CDR2 FQNNGV, per germline. V trimming: 5 bases; J trimming: 5 bases; junction bases outside the gene matches: 7. CDR3 length: 15 amino acids. This CDR3 is CASSPMGTGGYGYTF. In DNA form, the CDR3 reads TGTGCCAGCAGCCCCATGGGGACAGGGGGGTATGGCTACACCTTC. The full variable domain, with the rest looked up from reference TRBV11-2 and TRBJ1-2, is EAGVAQSPRYKIIEKRQSVAFWCNPISGHATLYWYQQILGQGPKLLIQFQNNGVVDDSQLPKDRFSAERLKGVDSTLKIQPAKLEDSAVYLCASSPMGTGGYGYTFGSGTRLTVV.

Only a few counts were recorded for this clonotype. The chain recombines TRBV7-2 with TRBJ2-3; possibly TRBD1 for D (6 bases). CDR1 and CDR2 (germline): SGHTA, FQGNSA. Between the trimmed V and J ends, which lost 5 bases and 5 bases, there was a span of 20 bases. The CDR3 covers 16 residues. This CDR3 reads CASSARTGFTVDTQYF. In DNA form, the CDR3 reads TGTGCCAGCAGCGCCCGAACAGGGTTTACCGTAGATACGCAGTATTTT.

This clonotype was observed a handful of times. Here the CDR3 reads CASSVDRDKSNEQFF. Here the CDR3 DNA reads TGTGCCAGCAGCGTAGATCGGGACAAGTCCAATGAGCAGTTCTTC. The rearrangement uses TRBV9 and TRBJ2-1, with D perhaps matching TRBD1 (6 bases). Trimming took 0 bases from V and 6 from J, leaving 13 bases between them. Germline V gene sequence: CDR1 SGDLS, CDR2 YYNGEE. This CDR3 comprises 15 residues.

This clonotype has a handful of counts. V is TRBV12-3 or TRBV12-4 and J is TRBJ1-2, with TRBD1 matching over 8 bases. This CDR3 contains 14 residues. The junction had 8 bases not matched to a gene; V was cut back by 6 bases and J by 5 bases. The CDR3 nucleotides are TGTGCCAGCAGCGCTAACAGGGGGGGATATGGCTACACCTTC. This gives the protein CASSANRGGYGYTF.

V usage is TRBV30 and J usage is TRBJ2-5; perhaps TRBD2 as D (7 bases). Trimming stripped 0 bases from V and 5 bases from J, with 13 bases between. This CDR3 comprises 14 residues. Germline CDR1 is GTSNPN and CDR2 is SVGIG (reference sequence). DNA of the CDR3: TGTGCCTGGAGTGTGGGTGGGGGGGCGGAGACCCAGTACTTC. It codes for CAWSVGGGAETQYF.

This sequence joins TRBV7-9 and TRBJ2-1, with D unclear. The ends were cut back, 1 base at V and 8 bases at J, with 6 bases in the middle. This CDR3 region has 12 residues. Germline V gene lookup returns CDR1 SEHNR and CDR2 FQNEAQ (reference sequence). This CDR3 is CASSLVADEQFF. In nucleotides, the CDR3 is TGTGCCAGCAGCTTAGTCGCGGATGAGCAGTTCTTC.

This clonotype was detected a few times. This chain joins TRBV7-3 and TRBJ1-6; D is perhaps TRBD1 (5 bases). Germline-derived CDR1 and CDR2 are SGHTA and FQGTGA. The CDR3 runs 15 residues. The V gene lost 2 bases and the J gene lost 9 bases, with 14 bases spanning the gap. This CDR3 is CASSLAPGRGSPLHF. The CDR3 DNA reads TGTGCCAGCAGCTTAGCTCCGGGGCGGGGTTCACCCCTCCACTTT.

This clonotype came up a few times. The V gene is TRBV7-9, the J gene TRBJ2-3, with no clear D. This CDR3 is 16 amino acids long. CDR1 is SEHNR, CDR2 FQNEAQ, per germline (reference sequence). V was pared by 1 base and J by 1 base, with 12 bases between. CDR3: CASSLVQLLGTDTQYF. CDR3 DNA sequence: TGTGCCAGCAGCTTAGTCCAGCTTTTGGGCACAGATACGCAGTATTTT.

The V gene is TRBV7-2, the J gene TRBJ1-1; TRBD1 matches 7 bases. The CDR3 length is 15 residues. J gave up 6 bases and V 1 base, and 8 bases lay outside the gene matches. Germline CDR1 is SGHTA and CDR2 is FQGNSA. CDR3 nucleotide sequence: TGTGCCAGCAGCTTAGACTCAGGGGGAGACGCTGAAGCTTTCTTT. Amino acids: CASSLDSGGDAEAFF.

The V gene is TRBV7-3, the J gene TRBJ2-3; no definite D call. Trimming took off 5 bases at V and 0 bases at J, with 12 bases between the two ends. This CDR3 has 15 residues. CDR1 is SGHTA, CDR2 FQGTGA, per germline. CDR3 DNA sequence: TGTGCCAGCAGCATCTCCGGGTCCAGCACAGATACGCAGTATTTT. The encoded protein is CASSISGSSTDTQYF.

The genes are TRBV15 and TRBJ2-5; possible D gene TRBD2, 5 bases. CDR1 LNHNV and CDR2 YYDKDF come from the germline V gene (reference sequence). CDR3 size: 12 residues. V was pared by 1 base and J by 11 bases, with 11 bases between. The DNA of the CDR3 is TGTGCCACCAGCAGAGCGGGGAATGAGCAGTACTTC. This gives the protein CATSRAGNEQYF.

The gene calls are TRBV29-1 and TRBJ2-1, with a weak D call TRBD1 (5 bases). The CDR3 loop spans 13 amino acids. Deletions cut 7 bases from V and 0 bases from J, with 10 bases between. Germline CDR1 SQVTM, CDR2 ANQGSEA. The CDR3 loop is CSADRNSYNEQFF. Here the CDR3 DNA reads TGCAGCGCCGACAGAAACTCCTACAATGAGCAGTTCTTC.

The CDR3 sequence is CSARKQGFSGNTIYF. The CDR3 DNA reads TGCAGTGCCCGAAAACAGGGCTTCTCTGGAAACACCATATATTTT. This rearrangement joins TRBV20-1 to TRBJ1-3, with a tentative D call TRBD1 (6 bases). V was shortened by 6 bases and J by 0 bases, with 15 bases between the two germline ends. CDR3 length: 15 amino acids. Germline CDR1 and CDR2: DFQATT and SNEGSKA (reference sequence).

The chain uses TRBV6-1 and TRBJ2-7, with 10 bases identical to TRBD1. CDR1 and CDR2 from the germline V gene are MNHNS and SASEGT. CDR3 length: 15 residues. V lost 6 bases, J lost 2 bases, and 7 bases stayed unmatched. CDR3 residues: CASRQPGTGAYEQYF. DNA of the CDR3: TGTGCCAGCAGACAACCCGGGACAGGGGCCTACGAGCAGTACTTC.

The V call is TRBV18, the J call TRBJ2-5; no clear D gene. CDR1 and CDR2 (germline): KGHSH, LQKENI. CDR3 length equals 14 residues. V lost 6 bases and J lost 0, with 11 bases in between. CDR3 in DNA: TGTGCCAGCTCGGGTACCTTGGACCAAGAGACCCAGTACTTC. This encodes CASSGTLDQETQYF.

The rearrangement links TRBV12-3 or TRBV12-4 to TRBJ2-3; TRBD1 aligns across 7 bases. The length of the CDR3 is 12 residues. With 10 bases clipped from V and 0 bases from J, the junction kept 1 base outside the gene matches. The CDR3 DNA sequence: TGTGCCACGGACAGGAGCACAGATACGCAGTATTTT. It codes for CATDRSTDTQYF.

This chain joins TRBV24-1 and TRBJ1-6; TRBD1 is a possible D gene (5 bases). CDR1 KGHDR and CDR2 SFDVKD come from the germline V gene. Trimming pared 7 bases from V and 8 bases from J, leaving 11 bases between. The CDR3 covers 13 residues. CDR3 nucleotide sequence: TGTGCCACCAGGCAGGGCGCGCATTCACCCCTCCACTTT. Protein product: CATRQGAHSPLHF.

The chain's CDR3 is CASSEGSGQYF. The CDR3 DNA reads TGTGCCAGCAGTGAAGGCTCAGGGCAGTACTTC. The genes are TRBV6-1 and TRBJ2-7; D not resolved. CDR3 length: 11 residues. V dropped 1 base and J dropped 9 bases, with 7 bases sitting between them. Germline-derived CDR1 and CDR2 are MNHNS and SASEGT.